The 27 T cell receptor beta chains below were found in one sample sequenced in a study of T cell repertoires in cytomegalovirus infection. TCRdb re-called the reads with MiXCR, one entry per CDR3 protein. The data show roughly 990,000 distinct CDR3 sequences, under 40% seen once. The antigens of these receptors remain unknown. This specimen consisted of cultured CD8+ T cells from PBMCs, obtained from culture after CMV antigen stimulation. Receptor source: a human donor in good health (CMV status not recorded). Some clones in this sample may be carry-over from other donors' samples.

The CDR3 here is CSARTSKGTSYEQYV. The CDR3 DNA follows: TGCAGTGCTAGGACCTCGAAGGGCACCTCCTACGAGCAGTACGTC. The V call is TRBV20-1, the J call TRBJ2-7; D uncertain. This CDR3 region has 15 residues. With 3 bases removed from V and 0 bases from J, the gap between germline ends came to 15 bases. The germline CDR1 and CDR2 sequences are DFQATT and SNEGSKA (reference sequence).

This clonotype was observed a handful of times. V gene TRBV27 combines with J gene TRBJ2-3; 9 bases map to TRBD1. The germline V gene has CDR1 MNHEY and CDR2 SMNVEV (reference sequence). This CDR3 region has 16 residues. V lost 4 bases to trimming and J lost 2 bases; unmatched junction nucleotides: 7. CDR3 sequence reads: CASSSRTGVATDTQYF. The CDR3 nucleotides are TGTGCCAGCAGTTCCCGGACAGGGGTGGCCACAGATACGCAGTATTTT.

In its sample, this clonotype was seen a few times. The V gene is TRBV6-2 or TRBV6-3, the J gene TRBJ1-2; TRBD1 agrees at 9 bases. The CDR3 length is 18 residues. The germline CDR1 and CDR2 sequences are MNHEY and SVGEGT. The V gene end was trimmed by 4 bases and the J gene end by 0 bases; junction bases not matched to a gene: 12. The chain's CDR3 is CASSWTIGTGTSNYGYTF. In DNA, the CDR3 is TGTGCCAGCAGTTGGACCATCGGGACAGGGACTTCTAACTATGGCTACACCTTC.

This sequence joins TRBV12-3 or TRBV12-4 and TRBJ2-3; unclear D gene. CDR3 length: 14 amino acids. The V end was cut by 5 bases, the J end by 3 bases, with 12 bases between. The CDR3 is CASSPGPTTDTQYF. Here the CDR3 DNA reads TGTGCCAGCAGTCCAGGACCGACGACAGATACGCAGTATTTT.

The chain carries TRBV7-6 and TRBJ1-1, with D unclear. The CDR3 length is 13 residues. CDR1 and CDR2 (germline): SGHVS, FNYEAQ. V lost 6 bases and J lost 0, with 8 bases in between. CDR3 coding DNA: TGTGCCAGCAGGCCACACCTGAACACTGAAGCTTTCTTT. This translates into CASRPHLNTEAFF.

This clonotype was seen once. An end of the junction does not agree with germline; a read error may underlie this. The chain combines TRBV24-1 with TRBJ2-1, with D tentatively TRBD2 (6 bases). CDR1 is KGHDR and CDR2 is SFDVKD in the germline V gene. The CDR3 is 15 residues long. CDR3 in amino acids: CATSDRGSLADEQLF. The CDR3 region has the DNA TGTGCCACCAGTGATAGGGGAAGTTTAGCGGATGAGCAGTTGTTC.

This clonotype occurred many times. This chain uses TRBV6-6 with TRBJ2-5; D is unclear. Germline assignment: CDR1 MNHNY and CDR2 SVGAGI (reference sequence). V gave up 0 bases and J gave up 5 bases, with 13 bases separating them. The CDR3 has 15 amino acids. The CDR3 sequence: CASSYSVPELETQYF. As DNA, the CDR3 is TGTGCCAGCAGTTACTCTGTACCGGAATTGGAGACCCAGTACTTC.

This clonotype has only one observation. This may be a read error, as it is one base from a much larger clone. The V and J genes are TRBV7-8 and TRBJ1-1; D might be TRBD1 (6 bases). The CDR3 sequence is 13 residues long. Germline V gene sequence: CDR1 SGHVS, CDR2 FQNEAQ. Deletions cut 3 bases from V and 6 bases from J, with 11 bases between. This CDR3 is CASSFEQGPEAFF. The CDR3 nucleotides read TGTGCCAGCAGCTTTGAACAGGGCCCTGAAGCTTTCTTT. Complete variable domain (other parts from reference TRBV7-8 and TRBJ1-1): GAGVSQSPRYKVAKRGQDVALRCDPISGHVSLFWYQQALGQGPEFLTYFQNEAQLDKSGLPSDRFFAERPEGSVSTLKIQRTQQEDSAVYLCASSFEQGPEAFFGQGTRLTVV.

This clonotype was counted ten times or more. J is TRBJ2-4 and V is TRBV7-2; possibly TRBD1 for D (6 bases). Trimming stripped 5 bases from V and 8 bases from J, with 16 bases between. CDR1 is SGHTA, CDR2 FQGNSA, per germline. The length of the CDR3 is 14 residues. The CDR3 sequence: CASSLGWGQDIQYF. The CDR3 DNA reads TGTGCCAGCAGCCTAGGTTGGGGGCAGGACATTCAGTACTTC. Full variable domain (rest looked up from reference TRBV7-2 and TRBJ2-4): GAGVSQSPSNKVTEKGKDVELRCDPISGHTALYWYRQSLGQGLEFLIYFQGNSAPDKSGLPSDRFSAERTGGSVSTLTIQRTQQEDSAVYLCASSLGWGQDIQYFGAGTRLSVL.

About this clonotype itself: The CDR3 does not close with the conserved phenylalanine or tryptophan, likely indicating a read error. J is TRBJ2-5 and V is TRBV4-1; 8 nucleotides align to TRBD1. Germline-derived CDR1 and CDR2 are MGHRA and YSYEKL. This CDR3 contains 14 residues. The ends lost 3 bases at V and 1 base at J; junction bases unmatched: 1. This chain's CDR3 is CASSQTGAQETQYI. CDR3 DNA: TGCGCCAGCAGCCAGACAGGGGCCCAAGAGACCCAGTACATC.

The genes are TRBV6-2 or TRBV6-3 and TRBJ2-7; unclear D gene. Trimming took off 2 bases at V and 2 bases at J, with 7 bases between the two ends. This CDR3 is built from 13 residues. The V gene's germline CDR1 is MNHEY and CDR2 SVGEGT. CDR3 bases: TGTGCCAGCAGTTACGAGGTCCCCTACGAGCAGTACGTC. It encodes CASSYEVPYEQYV.

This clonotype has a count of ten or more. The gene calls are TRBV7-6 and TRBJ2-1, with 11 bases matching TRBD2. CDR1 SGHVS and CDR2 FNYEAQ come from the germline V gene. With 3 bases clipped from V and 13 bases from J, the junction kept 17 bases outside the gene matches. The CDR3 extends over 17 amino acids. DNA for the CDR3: TGTGCCAGCAGCTTTCTCCCCCGGGATAGCGGGGGGGATACTCAGTTCTTC. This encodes CASSFLPRDSGGDTQFF.

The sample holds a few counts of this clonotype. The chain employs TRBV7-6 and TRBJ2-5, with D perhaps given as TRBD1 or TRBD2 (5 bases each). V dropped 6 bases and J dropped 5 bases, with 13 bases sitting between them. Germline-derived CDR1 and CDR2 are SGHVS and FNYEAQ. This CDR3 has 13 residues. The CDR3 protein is CASRGPDTETQYF. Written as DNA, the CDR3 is TGTGCCAGCAGGGGACCAGATACGGAGACCCAGTACTTC. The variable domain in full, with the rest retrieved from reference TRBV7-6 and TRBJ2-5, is GAGVSQSPRYKVTKRGQDVALRCDPISGHVSLYWYRQALGQGPEFLTYFNYEAQQDKSGLPNDRFSAERPEGSISTLTIQRTEQRDSAMYRCASRGPDTETQYFGPGTRLLVL.

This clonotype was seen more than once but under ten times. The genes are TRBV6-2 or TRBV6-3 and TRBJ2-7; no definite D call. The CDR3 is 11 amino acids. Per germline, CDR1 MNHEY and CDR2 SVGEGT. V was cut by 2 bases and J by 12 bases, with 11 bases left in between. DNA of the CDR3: TGTGCCAGCAGTTACCCCCCTGAACTGTACGTC. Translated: CASSYPPELYV.

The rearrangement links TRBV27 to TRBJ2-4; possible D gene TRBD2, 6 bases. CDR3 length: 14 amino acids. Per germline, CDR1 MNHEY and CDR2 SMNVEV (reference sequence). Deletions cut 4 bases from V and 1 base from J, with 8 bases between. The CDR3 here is CASSYGGAKNIQYF. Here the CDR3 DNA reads TGTGCCAGCAGTTATGGGGGGGCCAAAAACATTCAGTACTTC.

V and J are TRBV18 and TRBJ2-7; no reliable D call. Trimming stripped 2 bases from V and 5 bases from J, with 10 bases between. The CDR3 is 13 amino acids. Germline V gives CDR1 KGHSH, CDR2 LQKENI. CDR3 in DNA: TGTGCCAGCTCACCAACAATCCTAGACGAGCAGTACTTC. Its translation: CASSPTILDEQYF.

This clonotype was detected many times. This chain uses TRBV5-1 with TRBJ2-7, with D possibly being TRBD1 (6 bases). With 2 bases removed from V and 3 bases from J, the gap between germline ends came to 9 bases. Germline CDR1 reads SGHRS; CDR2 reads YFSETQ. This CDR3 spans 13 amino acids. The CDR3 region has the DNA TGCGCCAGCAGCTTAGGACAGCACTACGAGCAGTACTTC. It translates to CASSLGQHYEQYF.

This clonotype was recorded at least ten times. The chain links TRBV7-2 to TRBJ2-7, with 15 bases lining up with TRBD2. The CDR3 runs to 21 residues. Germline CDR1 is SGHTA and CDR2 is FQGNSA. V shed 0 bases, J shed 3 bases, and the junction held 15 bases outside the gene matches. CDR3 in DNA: TGTGCCAGCAGCTTAGCTGGTCTACGCGGACTAGCGGGGGGGTACTTCTACGAGCAGTACTTC. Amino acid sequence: CASSLAGLRGLAGGYFYEQYF.

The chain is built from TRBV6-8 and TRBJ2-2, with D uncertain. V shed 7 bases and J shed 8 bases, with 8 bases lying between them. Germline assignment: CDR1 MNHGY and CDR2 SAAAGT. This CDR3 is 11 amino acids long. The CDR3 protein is CASILGGELFF. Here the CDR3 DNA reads TGTGCCAGCATCCTAGGGGGGGAGCTGTTTTTT.

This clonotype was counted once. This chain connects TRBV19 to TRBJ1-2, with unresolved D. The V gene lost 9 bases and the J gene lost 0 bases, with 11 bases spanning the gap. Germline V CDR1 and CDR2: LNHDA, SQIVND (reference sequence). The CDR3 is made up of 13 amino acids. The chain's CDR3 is CARIGSTNYGYTF. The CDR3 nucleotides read TGTGCCAGGATTGGGTCGACTAACTATGGCTACACCTTC.

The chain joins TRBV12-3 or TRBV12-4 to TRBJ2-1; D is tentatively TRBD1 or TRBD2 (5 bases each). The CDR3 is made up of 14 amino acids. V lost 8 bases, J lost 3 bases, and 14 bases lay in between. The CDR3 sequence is CASHGGDNYNEQFF. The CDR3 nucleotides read TGTGCCAGCCATGGGGGTGATAACTACAATGAGCAGTTCTTC.

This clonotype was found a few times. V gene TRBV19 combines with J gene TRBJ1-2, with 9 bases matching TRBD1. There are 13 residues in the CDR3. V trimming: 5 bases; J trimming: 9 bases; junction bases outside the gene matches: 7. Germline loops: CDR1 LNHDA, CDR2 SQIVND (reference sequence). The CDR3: CASSSQTGGSYTF. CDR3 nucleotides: TGTGCCAGTAGTTCCCAGACAGGGGGGAGCTACACCTTC.

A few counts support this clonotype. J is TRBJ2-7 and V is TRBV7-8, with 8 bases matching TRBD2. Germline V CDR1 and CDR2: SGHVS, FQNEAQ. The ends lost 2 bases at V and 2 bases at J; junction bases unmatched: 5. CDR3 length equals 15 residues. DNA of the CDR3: TGTGCCAGCAGCTTAAGTCCAGCGGGGGCCTACGAGCAGTACTTC. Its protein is CASSLSPAGAYEQYF.

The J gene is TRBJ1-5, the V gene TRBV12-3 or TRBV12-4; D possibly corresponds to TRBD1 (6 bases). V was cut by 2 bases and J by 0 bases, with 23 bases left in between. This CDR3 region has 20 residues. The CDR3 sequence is CASSLTAGEIAGHSNQPQHF. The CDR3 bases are TGTGCCAGCAGTTTAACGGCAGGGGAAATAGCGGGACATAGCAATCAGCCCCAGCATTTT.

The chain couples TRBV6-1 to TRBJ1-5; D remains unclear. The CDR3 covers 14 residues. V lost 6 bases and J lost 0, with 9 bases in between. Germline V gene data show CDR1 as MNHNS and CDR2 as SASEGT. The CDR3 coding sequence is TGTGCCAGCAGAAGACAACATAGCAATCAGCCCCAGCATTTT. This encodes CASRRQHSNQPQHF.

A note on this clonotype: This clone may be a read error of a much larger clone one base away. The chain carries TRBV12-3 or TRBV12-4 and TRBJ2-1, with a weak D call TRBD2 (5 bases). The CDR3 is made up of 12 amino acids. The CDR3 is CTSSLAQDEQFF. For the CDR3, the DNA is TGTACCAGCAGTTTAGCGCAGGATGAGCAGTTCTTC.

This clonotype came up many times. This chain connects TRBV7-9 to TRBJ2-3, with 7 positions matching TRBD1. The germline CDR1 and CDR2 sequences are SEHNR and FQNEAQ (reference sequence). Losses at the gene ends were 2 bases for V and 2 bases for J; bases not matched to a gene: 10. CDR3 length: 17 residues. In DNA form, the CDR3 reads TGTGCCAGCAGCTTAACCTTCGACAGGGTCCACACAGATACGCAGTATTTT. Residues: CASSLTFDRVHTDTQYF.